A single sample is the source of the 27 T cell receptor beta chains below, sequenced in a study of shared clonotypes between healthy human individuals. Here immunoSEQ multiplex PCR was the method, and the copy in TCRdb shows in-frame clones only, minus some. The top ten hold 0.89% of the sample, which has 950,000 to 1,200,000 clones, approximately 75% seen once. The sample consisted of memory CD4+ T cells from PBMCs. The subset was: CD45RA-negative fraction. These receptors were taken from a man aged 18 to 30 in good health. Some clones in this sample may be carry-over from other donors' samples.

In this sample, this clone turned up many times. The CDR3 region has the DNA TGTGCCAGCAGTTACCCCCCGTGCCACCGGAGCTCCTATAATTCACCCCTCCACTTT. Its protein product is CASSYPPCHRSSYNSPLHF. The chain uses TRBV6-9 and TRBJ1-6; D unresolved. The germline V gene encodes CDR1 MNHGY and CDR2 SVAAGI. Trimming removed 3 bases from V and 0 bases from J, with 18 bases in between. The CDR3 loop spans 19 amino acids.

This clone was counted between two and nine times. The V and J genes are TRBV19 and TRBJ2-2; possibly TRBD1 for D (6 bases). This CDR3 is built from 15 residues. V was clipped by 7 bases and J by 3 bases, with 15 bases between them. Germline CDR1 reads LNHDA; CDR2 reads SQIVND (reference sequence). The CDR3 sequence is CASKIQGADTGELFF. The DNA for the CDR3 is TGTGCCAGTAAAATACAGGGTGCCGACACCGGGGAGCTGTTTTTT.

The chain recombines TRBV7-2 with TRBJ2-2, with D possibly being TRBD1 or TRBD2 (6 bases each). Germline CDR1 and CDR2: SGHTA and FQGNSA. V was pared by 2 bases and J by 4 bases, with 14 bases between. The CDR3 runs 16 residues. CDR3 sequence reads: CASSLRPGASTGELFF. The CDR3 DNA reads TGTGCCAGCAGCTTAAGGCCGGGGGCTAGCACCGGGGAGCTGTTTTTT.

V and J are TRBV18 and TRBJ1-5; possible D gene TRBD1, 5 bases. Germline V CDR1 and CDR2: KGHSH, LQKENI. The CDR3 has 14 amino acids. The V end was cut by 6 bases, the J end by 5 bases, with 14 bases between. CDR3: CASSHSGEDQPQHF. The CDR3, as DNA: TGTGCCAGCTCCCACTCGGGGGAAGATCAGCCCCAGCATTTT.

V gene TRBV11-2 combines with J gene TRBJ2-7, with 7 positions matching TRBD1. V dropped 6 bases and J dropped 7; count of bases not matched to a gene: 9. The CDR3 loop spans 13 amino acids. Germline CDR1 is SGHAT and CDR2 is FQNNGV. The CDR3 protein is CASRTDRATEQYF. The CDR3 nucleotides are TGTGCCAGCAGGACTGACAGGGCCACTGAGCAGTACTTC.

This chain joins TRBV7-9 and TRBJ1-4; D is uncertain. This CDR3 region has 16 residues. V lost 5 bases and J lost 0, with 13 bases in between. Germline CDR1 reads SEHNR; CDR2 reads FQNEAQ (reference sequence). CDR3 sequence reads: CASSTGNVATNEKLFF. The CDR3 coding sequence is TGTGCCAGCAGCACGGGGAACGTTGCAACTAATGAAAAACTGTTTTTT.

The chain has TRBV7-8 and TRBJ2-2; 8 nucleotides align to TRBD2. The CDR3 runs to 16 residues. CDR1 SGHVS and CDR2 FQNEAQ come from the germline V gene. Trimming cost V 5 bases and J 2 bases; bases outside gene matches: 7. CDR3 DNA sequence: TGTGCCAGCAGCGGTCTAGCGGGTCTAAACACCGGGGAGCTGTTTTTT. This gives the protein CASSGLAGLNTGELFF.

The chain carries TRBV18 and TRBJ2-2; D possibly corresponds to TRBD1 (6 bases). The CDR3 consists of 16 residues. From germline, CDR1 is KGHSH and CDR2 LQKENI. Trimming shortened V by 3 bases and J by 0 bases, and 11 bases separated the two germline ends. In DNA, the CDR3 is TGTGCCAGCTCACCCCGACAGGCCACGAACACCGGGGAGCTGTTTTTT. It specifies CASSPRQATNTGELFF. Based on the CDR3 plus reference TRBV18 and TRBJ2-2, the full variable domain is NAGVMQNPRHLVRRRGQEARLRCSPMKGHSHVYWYRQLPEEGLKFMVYLQKENIIDESGMPKERFSAEFPKEGPSILRIQQVVRGDSAAYFCASSPRQATNTGELFFGEGSRLTVL.

The CDR3 reads CASSFPGVGETQYF. CDR3 bases: TGTGCCAGCAGTTTCCCGGGAGTGGGAGAGACCCAGTACTTC. This chain links TRBV28 with TRBJ2-5, with D maybe TRBD2 (6 bases). Germline-derived CDR1 and CDR2 are MDHEN and SYDVKM. This CDR3 contains 14 residues. Trimming took off 3 bases at V and 4 bases at J, with 12 bases between the two ends.

J is TRBJ1-4 and V is TRBV5-4; D remains ambiguous. V dropped 0 bases and J dropped 8 bases, with 11 bases sitting between them. Germline CDR1 and CDR2: SGHNT and YYREEE (reference sequence). The CDR3 is made up of 14 amino acids. In DNA, the CDR3 is TGTGCCAGCAGCTTGGCCGGGTCCCGGGAAAAACTGTTTTTT. It translates to CASSLAGSREKLFF.

This chain connects TRBV5-1 to TRBJ2-7, with 8 bases lining up with TRBD2. The CDR3 totals 14 residues. Losses at the gene ends were 6 bases for V and 2 bases for J; bases not matched to a gene: 7. The germline CDR1 and CDR2 sequences are SGHRS and YFSETQ. The CDR3 sequence: CASNGLAGTYEQYF. The CDR3 DNA sequence: TGCGCCAGCAATGGCCTAGCGGGCACCTACGAGCAGTACTTC. The full variable domain, its missing parts supplied by reference TRBV5-1 and TRBJ2-7, is KAGVTQTPRYLIKTRGQQVTLSCSPISGHRSVSWYQQTPGQGLQFLFEYFSETQRNKGNFPGRFSGRQFSNSRSEMNVSTLELGDSALYLCASNGLAGTYEQYFGPGTRLTVT.

This sequence joins TRBV27 and TRBJ1-1; D is perhaps TRBD1 (6 bases). Germline V gene lookup returns CDR1 MNHEY and CDR2 SMNVEV (reference sequence). Trimming stripped 5 bases from V and 0 bases from J, with 13 bases between. The CDR3 spans 15 residues. The CDR3 sequence is CASSRGGTLNTEAFF. DNA of the CDR3: TGTGCCAGCAGTCGAGGGGGGACTTTGAACACTGAAGCTTTCTTT.

This clone was observed a few times. The sample has other DNA sequences that encode this CDR3 too. The rearrangement links TRBV5-1 to TRBJ1-5; unclear D gene. With 4 bases removed from V and 0 bases from J, the gap between germline ends came to 11 bases. The CDR3 extends over 15 amino acids. Germline V CDR1 and CDR2: SGHRS, YFSETQ. In DNA, the CDR3 is TGCGCCAGCAGCCCGGGGAGTGATAGCAATCAGCCCCAGCATTTT. Its protein product is CASSPGSDSNQPQHF.

The rearrangement uses TRBV25-1 and TRBJ1-2, with D perhaps TRBD1 (6 bases). V was trimmed by 5 bases and J by 8 bases, leaving 18 bases between them. The CDR3 covers 14 residues. Germline CDR1 is MGHDK and CDR2 is SYGVNS. The CDR3 loop is CASSTPGQRIGYTF. Here the CDR3 DNA reads TGTGCCAGCAGTACCCCTGGACAGCGGATCGGCTACACCTTC.

This clone was picked up one time. This chain uses TRBV28 with TRBJ2-7, with 9 bases fitting TRBD2. The CDR3 covers 15 residues. CDR1 is MDHEN and CDR2 is SYDVKM in the germline V gene. J gave up 2 bases and V 6 bases, and 8 bases lay outside the gene matches. The CDR3 DNA reads as TGTGCCAGCAGCCGCAGCGGGAGGAGGACCTACGAGCAGTACTTC. Amino acid sequence: CASSRSGRRTYEQYF. The full variable domain, with the rest looked up from reference TRBV28 and TRBJ2-7, is DVKVTQSSRYLVKRTGEKVFLECVQDMDHENMFWYRQDPGLGLRLIYFSYDVKMKEKGDIPEGYSVSREKKERFSLILESASTNQTSMYLCASSRSGRRTYEQYFGPGTRLTVT.

This clone was recorded a few times. This chain joins TRBV28 and TRBJ2-5; 7 bases are a match to TRBD2. With V trimmed by 10 bases and J by 5 bases, 19 bases remained unmatched. The CDR3 has 16 residues. Germline CDR1 is MDHEN and CDR2 is SYDVKM. Here the CDR3 DNA reads TGTGCCATTACTACCGCAAGCGGGAACCGTGGGGAGACCCAGTACTTC. Protein: CAITTASGNRGETQYF.

This chain joins TRBV29-1 and TRBJ2-7, with TRBD1 matching over 7 bases. Germline CDR1 is SQVTM and CDR2 is ANQGSEA. CDR3 size: 14 residues. The V and J ends lost 4 bases and 2 bases, in that order; junction bases with no gene match: 8. The DNA of the CDR3 is TGCAGCGTTGGGGGGAACAGGGGCACCTACGAGCAGTACTTC. Translating it yields CSVGGNRGTYEQYF.

The chain has TRBV6-5 and TRBJ1-6; D perhaps matches TRBD1 (6 bases). Germline CDR1 MNHEY, CDR2 SVGAGI. This CDR3 spans 16 amino acids. Trimming shortened V by 0 bases and J by 10 bases, and 16 bases separated the two germline ends. CDR3: CASSYSGTKGDSPLHF. CDR3 sequence (DNA): TGTGCCAGCAGTTACTCCGGGACGAAGGGGGACTCACCCCTCCACTTT.

This clone was found once. This rearrangement joins TRBV2 to TRBJ2-7, with D possibly TRBD1 on 6 matching bases. Trimming shortened V by 5 bases and J by 3 bases, and 8 bases separated the two germline ends. The CDR3 sequence is 12 residues long. Germline V gives CDR1 SNHLY, CDR2 FYNNEI. The CDR3 DNA follows: TGTGCCAGCAGTCAACAGGGCTACGAGCAGTACTTC. This gives the protein CASSQQGYEQYF.

This chain joins TRBV10-3 and TRBJ1-1; the D gene is possibly TRBD1 (5 bases). The germline gives CDR1 ENHRY, CDR2 SYGVKD. This CDR3 contains 12 residues. Trimming took off 10 bases at V and 7 bases at J, with 16 bases between the two ends. The CDR3: CATQGLGGEAFF. CDR3 nucleotide sequence: TGTGCCACCCAGGGCCTTGGAGGTGAAGCTTTCTTT.

V and J are TRBV9 and TRBJ1-4, with 8 bases aligning to TRBD1. The junction had 5 bases not matched to a gene; V was cut back by 0 bases and J by 7 bases. Germline V gives CDR1 SGDLS, CDR2 YYNGEE. This CDR3 is 15 amino acids long. DNA of the CDR3: TGTGCCAGCAGCGTAGCCGGACAGGGCGGTGAAAAACTGTTTTTT. This translates into CASSVAGQGGEKLFF.

As DNA, the CDR3 is TGTGCCAGCAGCCTTACTAGCGGGAGAGGGGAGACCCAGTACTTC. This encodes CASSLTSGRGETQYF. This rearrangement joins TRBV7-8 to TRBJ2-5, with TRBD2 matching 11 bases. Trimming at V came to 5 bases and at J to 5 bases, leaving 7 bases not matched to a gene. Germline V gene sequence: CDR1 SGHVS, CDR2 FQNEAQ. This CDR3 comprises 15 residues.

This clone is a singleton in its sample. V and J are TRBV7-3 and TRBJ2-2; tentatively, D is TRBD1 (5 bases). V lost 4 bases and J 5 bases, leaving 11 bases between the germline ends. Germline V CDR1 and CDR2: SGHTA, FQGTGA. The CDR3 has 14 residues. The CDR3 DNA follows: TGTGCCAGCAGCTCCATAGCAGGGACCGGGGAGCTGTTTTTT. Its protein product is CASSSIAGTGELFF.

The J gene is TRBJ2-3, the V gene TRBV18, with D possibly called TRBD1 or TRBD2 (6 bases each). Germline values: CDR1 KGHSH, CDR2 LQKENI. V was trimmed by 3 bases and J by 5 bases, leaving 12 bases between them. The CDR3 has 14 amino acids. The CDR3 sequence: CASSPEGGVDTQYF. CDR3 sequence (DNA): TGTGCCAGCTCACCGGAGGGGGGAGTAGATACGCAGTATTTT.

As concerns this clone: A far larger clone is a single base away, which makes a read error likely. The chain recombines TRBV5-6 with TRBJ2-7; D remains ambiguous. CDR1 is SGHDT and CDR2 is YYEEEE in the germline V gene. This CDR3 has 16 amino acids. Trimming pared 0 bases from V and 7 bases from J, leaving 20 bases between. The CDR3 here is CASSLGLRTGSREQYF. In DNA form, the CDR3 reads TGTGCCAGCAGCTTGGGATTAAGGACGGGCTCGAGGGAGCAGTACTTC.

V and J are TRBV10-2 and TRBJ1-4; the D gene is possibly TRBD1 (6 bases). This CDR3 is built from 14 residues. The V end was cut by 3 bases, the J end by 3 bases, with 8 bases between. Looked up from germline, CDR1 is WSHSY and CDR2 is SAAADI. Written as DNA, the CDR3 is TGCGCCAGCAGTGAACGGACAGCTAATGAAAAACTGTTTTTT. Protein sequence: CASSERTANEKLFF.

V is TRBV18 and J is TRBJ2-7; 7 bases are a match to TRBD1. Germline V gene sequence: CDR1 KGHSH, CDR2 LQKENI. Trimming cost V 1 base and J 1 base; bases outside gene matches: 7. The CDR3 runs to 16 residues. CDR3 sequence reads: CASSPLTGDHSYEQYF. CDR3 DNA sequence: TGTGCCAGCTCACCACTTACAGGGGACCATTCCTACGAGCAGTACTTC. The full variable domain, with the rest looked up from reference TRBV18 and TRBJ2-7, is NAGVMQNPRHLVRRRGQEARLRCSPMKGHSHVYWYRQLPEEGLKFMVYLQKENIIDESGMPKERFSAEFPKEGPSILRIQQVVRGDSAAYFCASSPLTGDHSYEQYFGPGTRLTVT.